This TCR beta chain was observed in a study of radiotherapy plus CTLA-4 blockade in lung cancer. The wider study: Objective responses were seen in under 20% of patients, disease control in more than 30%.

This CDR3 comprises 16 residues. CDR1 and CDR2 from the germline V gene are LNHNV and YYDKDF (reference sequence). V gave up 3 bases and J gave up 0 bases; unmatched junction bases: 4. Sequenced by immunoSEQ multiplex PCR; TCRdb stores in-frame clones only, minus some. The data show about 51,000 clones, with about three quarters seen just once and around 2.5% held by the top ten. Source: peripheral blood, taken from a patient treated with radiotherapy plus ipilimumab. V gene TRBV15 combines with J gene TRBJ2-3; 9 bases align to TRBD1. The receptor was isolated from a human donor with non-small cell lung cancer whose response to radiotherapy plus ipilimumab could not be evaluated. CDR3 coding DNA: TGTGCCACCAGCAGGGGGGACAGGGCTAGCACAGATACGCAGTATTTT. Amino acids: CATSRGDRASTDTQYF.